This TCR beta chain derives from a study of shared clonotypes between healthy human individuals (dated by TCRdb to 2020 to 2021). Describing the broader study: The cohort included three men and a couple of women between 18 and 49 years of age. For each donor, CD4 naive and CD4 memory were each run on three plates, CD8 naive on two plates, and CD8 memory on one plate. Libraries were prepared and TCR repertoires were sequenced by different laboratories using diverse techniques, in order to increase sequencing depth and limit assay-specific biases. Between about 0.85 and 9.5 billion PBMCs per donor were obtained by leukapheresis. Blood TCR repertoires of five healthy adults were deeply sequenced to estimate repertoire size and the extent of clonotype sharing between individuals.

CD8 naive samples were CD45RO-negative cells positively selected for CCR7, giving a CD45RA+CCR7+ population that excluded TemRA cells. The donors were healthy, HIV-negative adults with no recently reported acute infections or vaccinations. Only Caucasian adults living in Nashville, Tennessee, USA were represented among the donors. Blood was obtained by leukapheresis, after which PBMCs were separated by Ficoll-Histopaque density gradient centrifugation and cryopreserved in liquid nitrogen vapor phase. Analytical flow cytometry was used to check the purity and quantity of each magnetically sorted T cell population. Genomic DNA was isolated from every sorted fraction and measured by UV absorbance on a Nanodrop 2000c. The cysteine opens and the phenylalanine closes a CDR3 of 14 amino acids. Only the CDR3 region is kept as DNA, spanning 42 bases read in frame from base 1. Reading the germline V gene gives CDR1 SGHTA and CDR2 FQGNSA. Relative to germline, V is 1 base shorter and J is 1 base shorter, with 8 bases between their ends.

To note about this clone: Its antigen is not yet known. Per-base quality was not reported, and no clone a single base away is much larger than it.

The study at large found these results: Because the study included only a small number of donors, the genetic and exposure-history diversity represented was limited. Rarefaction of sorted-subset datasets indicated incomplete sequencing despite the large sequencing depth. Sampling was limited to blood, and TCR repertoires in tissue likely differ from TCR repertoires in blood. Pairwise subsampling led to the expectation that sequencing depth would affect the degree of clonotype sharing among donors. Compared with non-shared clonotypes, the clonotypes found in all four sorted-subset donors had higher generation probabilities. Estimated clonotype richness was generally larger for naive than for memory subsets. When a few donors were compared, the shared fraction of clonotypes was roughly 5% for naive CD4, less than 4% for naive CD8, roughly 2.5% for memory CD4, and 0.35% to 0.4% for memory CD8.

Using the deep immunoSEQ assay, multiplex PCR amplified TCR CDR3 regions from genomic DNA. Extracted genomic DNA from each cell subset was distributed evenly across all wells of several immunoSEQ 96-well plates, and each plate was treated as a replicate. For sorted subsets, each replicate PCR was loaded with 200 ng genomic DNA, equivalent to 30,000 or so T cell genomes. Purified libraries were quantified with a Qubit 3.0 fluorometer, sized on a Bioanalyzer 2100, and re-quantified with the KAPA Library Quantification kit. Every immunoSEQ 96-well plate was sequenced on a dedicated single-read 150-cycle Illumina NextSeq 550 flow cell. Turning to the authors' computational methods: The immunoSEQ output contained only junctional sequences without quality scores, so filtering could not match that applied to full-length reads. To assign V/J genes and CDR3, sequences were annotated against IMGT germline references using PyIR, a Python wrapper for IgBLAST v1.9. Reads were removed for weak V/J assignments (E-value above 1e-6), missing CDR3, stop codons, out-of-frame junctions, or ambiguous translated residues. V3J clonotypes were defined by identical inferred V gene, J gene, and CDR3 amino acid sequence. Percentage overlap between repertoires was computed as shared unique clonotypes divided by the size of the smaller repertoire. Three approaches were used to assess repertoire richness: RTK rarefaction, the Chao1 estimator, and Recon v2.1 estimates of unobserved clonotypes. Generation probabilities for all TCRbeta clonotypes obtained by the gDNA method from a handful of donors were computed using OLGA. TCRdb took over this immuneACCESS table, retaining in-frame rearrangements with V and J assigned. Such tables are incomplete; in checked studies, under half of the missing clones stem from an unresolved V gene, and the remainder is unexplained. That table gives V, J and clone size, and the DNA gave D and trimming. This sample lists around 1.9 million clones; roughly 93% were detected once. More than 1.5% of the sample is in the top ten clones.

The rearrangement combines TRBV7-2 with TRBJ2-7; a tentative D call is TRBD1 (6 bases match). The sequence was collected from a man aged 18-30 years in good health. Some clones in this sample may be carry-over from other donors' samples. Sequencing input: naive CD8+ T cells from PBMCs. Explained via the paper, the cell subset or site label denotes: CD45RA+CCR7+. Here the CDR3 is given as CASSLVGTSYEQYF. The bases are TGTGCCAGCAGCTTAGTTGGGACATCCTACGAGCAGTACTTC.